The 20 T cell receptor beta chains below all came from one sample that was sequenced in a study of OX40 agonist ivuxolimab in advanced cancers. Measured with immunoSEQ multiplex PCR; TCRdb has only the in-frame clones, and not every one. This sample has under 70,000 clones, with 70% to 90% found just once. The sample consisted of CD4+ or CD8+ T cells sorted from blood, taken in a trial of the OX40 agonist ivuxolimab. The receptor source for this set is an adult with an advanced solid tumor such as melanoma, head and neck, liver or kidney cancer.

The chain has TRBV19 and TRBJ1-1; maybe TRBD1 (5 bases). Germline V gene data show CDR1 as LNHDA and CDR2 as SQIVND (reference sequence). The V end lost 5 bases, the J end lost 1 base, and 8 bases lay between the germline ends. CDR3 size: 13 residues. The chain's CDR3 is CASSGGTNTEAFF. CDR3 DNA sequence: TGTGCCAGTAGTGGAGGGACGAACACTGAAGCTTTCTTT. Together with reference TRBV19 and TRBJ1-1, the CDR3 gives the full variable domain: DGGITQSPKYLFRKEGQNVTLSCEQNLNHDAMYWYRQDPGQGLRLIYYSQIVNDFQKGDIAEGYSVSREKKESFPLTVTSAQKNPTAFYLCASSGGTNTEAFFGQGTRLTVV.

The chain is built from TRBV27 and TRBJ1-5; D is uncertain. Trimming left V 3 bases short and J 1 base short, with 13 bases between. Germline CDR1 MNHEY, CDR2 SMNVEV (reference sequence). The CDR3 spans 16 residues. For the CDR3, the DNA is TGTGCCAGCAGTTTCTCCCAGTCTAGAAGCAATCAGCCCCAGCATTTT. Encoded protein: CASSFSQSRSNQPQHF.

The V and J genes are TRBV28 and TRBJ1-4; 10 nucleotides line up with TRBD1. The V gene end was trimmed by 0 bases and the J gene end by 6 bases; junction bases not matched to a gene: 1. The CDR3 spans 15 residues. Looked up from germline, CDR1 is MDHEN and CDR2 is SYDVKM. CDR3 sequence (DNA): TGTGCCAGCAGTTTATGGGACAGGGGGGATGAAAAACTGTTTTTT. This codes for CASSLWDRGDEKLFF.

J is TRBJ1-3 and V is TRBV29-1; TRBD1 is a possible D gene (5 bases). Germline V gene sequence: CDR1 SQVTM, CDR2 ANQGSEA. Trimming took 7 bases from V and 11 from J, leaving 12 bases between them. This CDR3 has 10 residues. CDR3 in amino acids: CSGRGWAIYF. The CDR3 DNA is TGCAGCGGCCGGGGCTGGGCCATATATTTT. Filled out from reference TRBV29-1 and TRBJ1-3, the complete variable domain reads SAVISQKPSRDICQRGTSLTIQCQVDSQVTMMFWYRQQPGQSLTLIATANQGSEATYESGFVIDKFPISRPNLTFSTLTVSNMSPEDSSIYLCSGRGWAIYFGEGSWLTVV.

This rearrangement joins TRBV7-8 to TRBJ1-1; the match to TRBD1 covers 9 bases. Trimming took 3 bases from V and 5 from J; bases not matched to a gene: 10. The CDR3 has 16 residues. Germline CDR1 is SGHVS and CDR2 is FQNEAQ. The CDR3 region has the DNA TGTGCCAGCAGCTTCTGGGGACAGGGCGGTATGACTGAAGCTTTCTTT. The encoded protein is CASSFWGQGGMTEAFF.

The chain has TRBV14 and TRBJ2-7; weak D call: TRBD1 (5 bases). Trimming took off 4 bases at V and 2 bases at J, with 15 bases between the two ends. The V gene's germline CDR1 is SGHDN and CDR2 FVKESK. The CDR3 is 15 amino acids. In DNA form, the CDR3 reads TGTGCCAGCAGCCCCCTAGGGGCAGGTCCCTACGAGCAGTACTTC. Protein sequence: CASSPLGAGPYEQYF.

The genes are TRBV19 and TRBJ2-1; TRBD2 matches at 7 bases. V shed 1 base, J shed 7 bases, and the junction held 7 bases outside the gene matches. Germline CDR1 LNHDA, CDR2 SQIVND (reference sequence). The CDR3 sequence is 15 residues long. The CDR3 nucleotides read TGTGCCAGTAGTATAGGCCCTTGGGGAGGGAATGAGCAGTTCTTC. As protein: CASSIGPWGGNEQFF.

The genes are TRBV7-9 and TRBJ2-7; 9 bases agree with TRBD2. CDR3 length: 12 residues. Germline CDR1 reads SEHNR; CDR2 reads FQNEAQ (reference sequence). V lost 5 bases, J lost 7 bases, and 3 bases stayed unmatched. The CDR3 DNA follows: TGTGCCAGCAGCCCTAGCGGGGTGGAGCAGTACTTC. Amino acid sequence: CASSPSGVEQYF.

For the CDR3, the DNA is TGTGCCAGCAGCCCTCAAGAGACAGGGGCTGAAGCTTTCTTT. Translated, it gives CASSPQETGAEAFF. The rearrangement links TRBV11-1 to TRBJ1-1, with 8 nucleotides matching TRBD1. The CDR3 is 14 residues long. J lost 6 bases, V lost 5 bases, and 8 bases had no gene match. The germline V gene has CDR1 SGHAT and CDR2 FQDESV (reference sequence).

V usage is TRBV4-1 and J usage is TRBJ2-5, with D possibly TRBD1 on 6 matching bases. V was cut by 3 bases and J by 1 base, with 15 bases left in between. The CDR3 extends over 16 amino acids. Looked up from germline, CDR1 is MGHRA and CDR2 is YSYEKL. The CDR3 coding sequence is TGCGCCAGCAGCCAGTCGCGACAGGCGCTCCAAGAGACCCAGTACTTC. Translating gives CASSQSRQALQETQYF.

This clone was observed a few times. The chain is built from TRBV5-4 and TRBJ2-1, with a weak D call TRBD2 (5 bases). The germline CDR1 and CDR2 sequences are SGHNT and YYREEE (reference sequence). This CDR3 has 12 amino acids. Trimming removed 4 bases at V and 4 bases at J, with 6 bases between. CDR3 nucleotide sequence: TGTGCCAGCAGCGACTATTACAATGAGCAGTTCTTC. It is translated as CASSDYYNEQFF. The full variable domain, in which reference TRBV5-4 and TRBJ2-1 provide the parts outside the CDR3, is ETGVTQSPTHLIKTRGQQVTLRCSSQSGHNTVSWYQQALGQGPQFIFQYYREEENGRGNFPPRFSGLQFPNYSSELNVNALELDDSALYLCASSDYYNEQFFGPGTRLTVL.

The gene calls are TRBV9 and TRBJ2-1; D possibly matches TRBD1 or TRBD2 (6 bases each). V was trimmed by 3 bases and J by 5 bases, leaving 15 bases between them. This CDR3 has 15 amino acids. Germline lookup yields CDR1 SGDLS and CDR2 YYNGEE. The DNA for the CDR3 is TGTGCCAGCAGCGCAACTAGTGGGGGGCACAATGAGCAGTTCTTC. Translation: CASSATSGGHNEQFF.

This chain connects TRBV4-3 to TRBJ2-2; D is unresolved. The CDR3 is 14 residues long. Trimming took off 1 base at V and 2 bases at J, with 5 bases between the two ends. Germline V CDR1 and CDR2: LGHNA, YSLEER. CDR3 loop: CASSQASNTGELFF. The DNA for the CDR3 is TGCGCCAGCAGCCAAGCTTCCAACACCGGGGAGCTGTTTTTT.

V is TRBV7-6 and J is TRBJ2-1; weak D call: TRBD1 (6 bases). The V end lost 2 bases, the J end lost 3 bases, and 17 bases lay between the germline ends. Germline V gene lookup returns CDR1 SGHVS and CDR2 FNYEAQ. This CDR3 is 17 amino acids long. Here the CDR3 reads CASSLIPSGGNYNEQFF. The DNA of the CDR3 is TGTGCCAGCAGCTTAATCCCGAGTGGGGGCAACTACAATGAGCAGTTCTTC.

This sequence joins TRBV6-5 and TRBJ2-7; D is possibly TRBD1 (5 bases). The CDR3 spans 15 residues. Germline V lookup: CDR1 MNHEY, CDR2 SVGAGI. V gave up 0 bases and J gave up 2 bases, with 11 bases separating them. CDR3 region: CASSYSSLGAYEQYF. CDR3 nucleotide sequence: TGTGCCAGCAGTTACTCGAGTCTAGGGGCCTACGAGCAGTACTTC.

This chain joins TRBV18 and TRBJ2-5, with TRBD1 matching over 9 bases. The end of the DNA is better explained by TRBJ2-7, so the J call may be wrong. Germline V gives CDR1 KGHSH, CDR2 LQKENI. The CDR3 extends over 17 amino acids. CDR3 loop: CASSRPPSGTGNIEQYF. The DNA of the CDR3 is TGTGCCAGCTCTCGACCCCCGAGCGGGACAGGGAATATCGAGCAGTACTTC.

The chain combines TRBV4-3 with TRBJ2-7; 7 positions match TRBD1. The germline gives CDR1 LGHNA, CDR2 YSLEER. This CDR3 region has 15 residues. The V and J ends lost 0 bases and 3 bases, in that order; junction bases with no gene match: 5. CDR3 nucleotide sequence: TGCGCCAGCAGCCAAGATCTAGCAGGGGGCTACGAGCAGTACTTC. It specifies CASSQDLAGGYEQYF.

The rearrangement uses TRBV19 and TRBJ1-2, with a possible D match to TRBD1 (5 bases). Germline V gene sequence: CDR1 LNHDA, CDR2 SQIVND (reference sequence). This CDR3 has 13 residues. V gave up 2 bases and J gave up 5 bases, with 9 bases separating them. CDR3 sequence reads: CASSIQGLYGYTF. CDR3 nucleotide sequence: TGTGCCAGTAGTATACAGGGACTTTATGGCTACACCTTC.

This chain links TRBV27 with TRBJ1-1, with D uncertain. This CDR3 is built from 13 residues. V was pared by 5 bases and J by 1 base, with 8 bases between. Per germline, CDR1 MNHEY and CDR2 SMNVEV (reference sequence). CDR3 residues: CASSPRGNTEAFF. CDR3 bases: TGTGCCAGCAGTCCCCGAGGGAACACTGAAGCTTTCTTT.

This clone was counted a few times. This rearrangement joins TRBV19 to TRBJ1-1, with D possibly matching TRBD1 (5 bases). V was clipped by 5 bases and J by 0 bases, with 13 bases between them. CDR1 is LNHDA, CDR2 SQIVND, per germline (reference sequence). The CDR3 consists of 15 residues. CDR3 region: CASSWGFGMNTEAFF. In DNA form, the CDR3 reads TGTGCCAGTAGTTGGGGGTTTGGCATGAACACTGAAGCTTTCTTT.